The sequence of this TCR beta chain was determined in a study of T cell therapy after organ transplantation. About the study: Patients received up to 6 T cell doses every 2 weeks. Short-term post-therapy blood was drawn 4 to 8 weeks after therapy ended.

Study-wide results and limits: Pretherapy CD8 clonality inversely correlated with its fold change after therapy.

Time point defined: 4-8 weeks after completion of therapy. Some clones are missing from TCRdb's copy, which holds only in-frame ones; the method was immunoSEQ multiplex PCR. The data show 15,000 to 20,000 clones, roughly four fifths seen once. Germline loops: CDR1 MNHEY, CDR2 SVGAGI. The V gene lost 4 bases and the J gene lost 8 bases, with 14 bases spanning the gap. CDR3 size: 13 residues. This clone was seen only once. Its antigen is unidentified. The chain is built from TRBV6-5 and TRBJ1-2; D unresolved. This sequence was found in a human patient who had received a solid organ transplant and had CMV disease. Some T cells may be graft donor cells. The starting material was CD8+ T cells from blood, obtained after autologous CMV-specific T cell therapy. In nucleotides, the CDR3 is TGTGCCAGCAGTTTTGGCAGCCTCGGGGGCTACACCTTC. Its translation: CASSFGSLGGYTF.